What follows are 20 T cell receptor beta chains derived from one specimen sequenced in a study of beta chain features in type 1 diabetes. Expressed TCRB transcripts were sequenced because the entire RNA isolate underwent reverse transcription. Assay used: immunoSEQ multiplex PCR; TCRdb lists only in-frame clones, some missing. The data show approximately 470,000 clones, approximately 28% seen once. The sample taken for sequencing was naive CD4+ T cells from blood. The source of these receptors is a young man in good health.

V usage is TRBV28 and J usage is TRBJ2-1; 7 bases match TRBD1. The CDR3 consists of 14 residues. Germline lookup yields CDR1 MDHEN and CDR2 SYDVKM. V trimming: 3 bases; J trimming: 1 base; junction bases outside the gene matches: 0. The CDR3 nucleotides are TGTGCCAGCAGTTTGGGACAGTCCTACAATGAGCAGTTCTTC. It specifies CASSLGQSYNEQFF.

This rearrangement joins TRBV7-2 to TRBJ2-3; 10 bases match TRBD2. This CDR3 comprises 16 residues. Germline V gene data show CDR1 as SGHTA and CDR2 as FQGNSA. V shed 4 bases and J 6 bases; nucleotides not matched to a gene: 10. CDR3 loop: CASSSPASGSPDTQYF. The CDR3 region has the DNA TGTGCCAGCAGCTCCCCCGCTAGCGGGAGTCCCGATACGCAGTATTTT. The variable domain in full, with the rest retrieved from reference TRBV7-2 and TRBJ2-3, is GAGVSQSPSNKVTEKGKDVELRCDPISGHTALYWYRQSLGQGLEFLIYFQGNSAPDKSGLPSDRFSAERTGGSVSTLTIQRTQQEDSAVYLCASSSPASGSPDTQYFGPGTRLTVL.

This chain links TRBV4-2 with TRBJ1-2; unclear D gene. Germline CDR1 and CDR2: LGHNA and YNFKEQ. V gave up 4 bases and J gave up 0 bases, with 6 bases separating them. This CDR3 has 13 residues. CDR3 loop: CASSLRSNYGYTF. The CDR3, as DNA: TGTGCCAGCAGCCTCAGGTCTAACTATGGCTACACCTTC.

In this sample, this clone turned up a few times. CDR3 nucleotides: TGTGCCAGCTCACCGCAAGGGACAGGCTGGGAGACCCAGTACTTC. Translated: CASSPQGTGWETQYF. The chain joins TRBV18 to TRBJ2-5, with 8 nucleotides matching TRBD1. CDR3 size: 15 residues. Germline V gene data show CDR1 as KGHSH and CDR2 as LQKENI. The J segment lost 5 bases and the V segment lost 3 bases, leaving 8 bases of the junction unmatched.

The CDR3: CASSNAGTVGNTIYF. As DNA, the CDR3 is TGCGCCAGCAGCAACGCCGGGACAGTCGGAAACACCATATATTTT. The chain employs TRBV4-1 and TRBJ1-3; 7 positions agree with TRBD1. V dropped 5 bases and J dropped 4; count of bases not matched to a gene: 8. Germline V gene sequence: CDR1 MGHRA, CDR2 YSYEKL. CDR3 size: 15 residues.

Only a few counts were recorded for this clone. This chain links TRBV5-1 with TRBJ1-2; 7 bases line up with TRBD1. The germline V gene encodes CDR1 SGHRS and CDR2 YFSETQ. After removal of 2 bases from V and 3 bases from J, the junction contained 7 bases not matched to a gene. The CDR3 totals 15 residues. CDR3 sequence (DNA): TGCGCCAGCAGCTTCCAACAGGGGATCTACTATGGCTACACCTTC. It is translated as CASSFQQGIYYGYTF.

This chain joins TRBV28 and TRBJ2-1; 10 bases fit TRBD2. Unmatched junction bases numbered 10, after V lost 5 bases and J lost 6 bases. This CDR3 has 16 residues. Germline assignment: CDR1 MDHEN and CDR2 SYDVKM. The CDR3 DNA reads TGTGCCAGCAGTCCACGACTAGCGGGCAGACTCAATGAGCAGTTCTTC. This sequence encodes CASSPRLAGRLNEQFF.

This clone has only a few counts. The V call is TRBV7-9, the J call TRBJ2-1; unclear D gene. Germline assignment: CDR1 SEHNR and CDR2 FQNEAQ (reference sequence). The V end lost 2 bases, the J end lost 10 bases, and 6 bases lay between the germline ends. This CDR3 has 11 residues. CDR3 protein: CASSLTDEQFF. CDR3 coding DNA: TGTGCCAGCAGCTTAACAGACGAGCAGTTCTTC.

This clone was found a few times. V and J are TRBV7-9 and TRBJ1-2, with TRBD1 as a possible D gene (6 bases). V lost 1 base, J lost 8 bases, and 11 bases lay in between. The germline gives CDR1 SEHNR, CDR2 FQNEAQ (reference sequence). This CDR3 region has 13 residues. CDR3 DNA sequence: TGTGCCAGCAGCTTAGAACAGGGTGGCGGCTACACCTTC. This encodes CASSLEQGGGYTF.

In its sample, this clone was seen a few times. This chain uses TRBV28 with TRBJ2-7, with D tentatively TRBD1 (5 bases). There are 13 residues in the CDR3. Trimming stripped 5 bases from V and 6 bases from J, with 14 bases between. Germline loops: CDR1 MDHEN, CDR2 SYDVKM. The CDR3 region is CASSPPQELEQYF. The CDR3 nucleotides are TGTGCCAGCAGTCCACCACAGGAACTCGAGCAGTACTTC.

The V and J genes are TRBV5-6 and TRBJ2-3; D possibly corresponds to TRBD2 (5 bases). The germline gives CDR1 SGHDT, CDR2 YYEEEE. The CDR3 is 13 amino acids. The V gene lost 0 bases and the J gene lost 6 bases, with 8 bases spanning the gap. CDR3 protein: CASSLGRDDTQYF. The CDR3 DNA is TGTGCCAGCAGCTTGGGCCGGGATGATACGCAGTATTTT. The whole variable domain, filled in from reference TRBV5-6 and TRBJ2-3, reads DAGVTQSPTHLIKTRGQQVTLRCSPKSGHDTVSWYQQALGQGPQFIFQYYEEEERQRGNFPDRFSGHQFPNYSSELNVNALLLGDSALYLCASSLGRDDTQYFGPGTRLTVL.

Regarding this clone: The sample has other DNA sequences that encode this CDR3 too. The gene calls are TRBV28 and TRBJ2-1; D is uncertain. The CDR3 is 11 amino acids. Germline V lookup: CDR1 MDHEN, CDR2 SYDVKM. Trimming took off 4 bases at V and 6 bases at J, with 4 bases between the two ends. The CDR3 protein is CASSSANEQFF. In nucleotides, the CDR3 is TGTGCCAGCAGTTCGGCCAATGAGCAGTTCTTC.

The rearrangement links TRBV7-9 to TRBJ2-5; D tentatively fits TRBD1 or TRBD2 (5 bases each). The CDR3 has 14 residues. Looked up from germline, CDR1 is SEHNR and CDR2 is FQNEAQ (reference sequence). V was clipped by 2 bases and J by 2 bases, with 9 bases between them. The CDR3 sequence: CASSLRDGQETQYF. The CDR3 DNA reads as TGTGCCAGCAGCTTACGGGACGGACAAGAGACCCAGTACTTC.

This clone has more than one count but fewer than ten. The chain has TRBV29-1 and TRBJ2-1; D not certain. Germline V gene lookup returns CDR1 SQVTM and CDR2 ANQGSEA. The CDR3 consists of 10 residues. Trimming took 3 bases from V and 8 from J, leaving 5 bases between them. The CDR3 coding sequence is TGCAGCGTTGATAGCTATGAGCAGTTCTTC. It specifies CSVDSYEQFF.

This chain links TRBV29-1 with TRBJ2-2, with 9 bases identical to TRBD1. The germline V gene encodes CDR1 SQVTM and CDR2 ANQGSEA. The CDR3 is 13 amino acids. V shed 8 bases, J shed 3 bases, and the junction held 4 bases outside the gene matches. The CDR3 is CSIGQGYTGELFF. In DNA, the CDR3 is TGCAGCATTGGACAGGGGTACACCGGGGAGCTGTTTTTT.

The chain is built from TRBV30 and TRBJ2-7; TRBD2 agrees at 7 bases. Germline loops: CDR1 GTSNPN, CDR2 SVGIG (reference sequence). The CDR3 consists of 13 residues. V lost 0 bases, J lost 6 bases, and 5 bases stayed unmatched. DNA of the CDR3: TGTGCCTGGAGTGTACTGGCGGGAGCCGAGCAGTACTTC. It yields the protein CAWSVLAGAEQYF.

The CDR3 loop is CASSYDASRQETQYF. The CDR3 coding sequence is TGTGCCAGCAGTTACGACGCGAGTCGTCAAGAGACCCAGTACTTC. The chain carries TRBV6-5 and TRBJ2-5; D remains ambiguous. V was shortened by 2 bases and J by 2 bases, with 12 bases between the two germline ends. CDR1 MNHEY and CDR2 SVGAGI come from the germline V gene. The CDR3 extends over 15 amino acids.

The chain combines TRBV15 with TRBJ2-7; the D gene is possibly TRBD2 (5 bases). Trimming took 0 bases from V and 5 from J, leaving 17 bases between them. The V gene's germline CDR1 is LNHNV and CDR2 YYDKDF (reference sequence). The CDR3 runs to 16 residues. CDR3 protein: CATSREVSGPLHEQYF. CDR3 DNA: TGTGCCACCAGCAGAGAGGTGAGCGGTCCTTTGCACGAGCAGTACTTC. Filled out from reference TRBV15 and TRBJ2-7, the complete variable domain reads DAMVIQNPRYQVTQFGKPVTLSCSQTLNHNVMYWYQQKSSQAPKLLFHYYDKDFNNEADTPDNFQSRRPNTSFCFLDIRSPGLGDTAMYLCATSREVSGPLHEQYFGPGTRLTVT.

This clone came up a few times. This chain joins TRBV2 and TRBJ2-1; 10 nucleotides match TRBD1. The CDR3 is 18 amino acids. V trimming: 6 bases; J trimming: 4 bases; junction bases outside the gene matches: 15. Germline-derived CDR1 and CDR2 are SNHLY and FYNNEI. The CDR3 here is CASRIKDRTGGKYNEQFF. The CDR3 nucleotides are TGTGCCAGCAGGATAAAGGACCGGACAGGGGGGAAATACAATGAGCAGTTCTTC.

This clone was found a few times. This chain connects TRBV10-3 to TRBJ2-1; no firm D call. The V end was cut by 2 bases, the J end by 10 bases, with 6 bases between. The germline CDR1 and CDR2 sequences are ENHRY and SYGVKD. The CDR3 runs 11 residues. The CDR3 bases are TGTGCCATCAGTGAGCGCCAGGAGCAGTTCTTC. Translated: CAISERQEQFF.